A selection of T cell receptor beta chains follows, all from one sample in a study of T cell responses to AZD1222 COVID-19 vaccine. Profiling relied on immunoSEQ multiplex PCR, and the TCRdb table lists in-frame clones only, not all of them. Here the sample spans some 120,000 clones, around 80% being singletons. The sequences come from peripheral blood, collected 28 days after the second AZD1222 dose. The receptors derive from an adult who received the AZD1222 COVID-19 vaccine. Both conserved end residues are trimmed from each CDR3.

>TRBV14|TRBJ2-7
ASSQYVTYYEQY
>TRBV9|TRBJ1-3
ASSGQLHSGNTIY
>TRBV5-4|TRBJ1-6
ASSSPREGANSPLH
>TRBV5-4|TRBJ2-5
ASSLGSGGAVETQY
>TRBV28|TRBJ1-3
AITPSGDLKGNTIY
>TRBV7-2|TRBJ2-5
ASTLWGNVIGTQY
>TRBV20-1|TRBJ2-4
SASASGDNKNIQY
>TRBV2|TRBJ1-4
ASISGQGTEKLF
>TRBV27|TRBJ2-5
ASSGTYQYQETQY
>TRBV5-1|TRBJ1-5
ASSVGSGQPQH